Listed below are T cell receptor beta chains from one sample, sequenced in a study of cytomegalovirus exposure and HLA in healthy donors. Sequencing was performed with immunoSEQ multiplex PCR; in TCRdb, only in-frame clones are kept and a portion is missing. This sample has about 150,000 clones, with about 64% found just once. The material sequenced was PBMCs. The receptors stem from a man aged 55 to 70 in good health and CMV-seronegative. Both conserved end residues are part of each CDR3. The D gene is left open where the match is weak. Expanded clones get a size class; other rows say once, few or many, or leave the size out.

v_call	clone_size	j_call	d_call	cdr3_nt	cdr3_aa
TRBV25-1	few	TRBJ1-2	.	TGTGCCAGCAGTACCAGGGGTAAGGGCGGCTACACCTTC	CASSTRGKGGYTF
TRBV28	.	TRBJ2-7	.	TGTGCCAGCAGTGTCCGGGAGTCCTACGAGCAGTACTTC	CASSVRESYEQYF
TRBV10-3	.	TRBJ2-1	TRBD2	TGTGCCATCAGTACAAGACAGGCCCCGTCTAGCGGGAGGGCGATATACAATGAGCAGTTCTTC	CAISTRQAPSSGRAIYNEQFF
TRBV11-3	.	TRBJ2-7	TRBD1	TGTGCCAGCAGCTGGTCCGGGACAGGGGCCGCGGGGCAGTACTTC	CASSWSGTGAAGQYF
TRBV7-3	.	TRBJ2-3	TRBD1	TGTGCCAGCAGCTTAAAGATCCGGGGCAGGGGGCAAGATACGCAGTATTTT	CASSLKIRGRGQDTQYF
TRBV10-1	.	TRBJ1-6	.	TGCGCCAGCAGTGAATCGGGGGTAGGTAATTCACCCCTCCACTTT	CASSESGVGNSPLHF
TRBV19	few	TRBJ2-7	.	TGTGCCAGTAGTATCGCGGGGAGCTCCTACGAGCAGTACTTC	CASSIAGSSYEQYF
TRBV10-3	.	TRBJ2-2	TRBD2	TGTGCCATCAGTGACTCGAGGGTAGCTAGCGGGACCGGGGAGCTGTTTTTT	CAISDSRVASGTGELFF
TRBV5-1	.	TRBJ2-2	TRBD1	TGCGCCAGCAGACCGGGACAGGCAACCGGGGAGCTGTTTTTT	CASRPGQATGELFF
TRBV5-6	.	TRBJ2-5	TRBD2	TGTGCCAGCAGCTTGGTGGGGGCGGGAGGGAGAGAGACCCAGTACTTC	CASSLVGAGGRETQYF
TRBV7-9	few	TRBJ2-2	.	TGTGCCAGCAGCTTAGGACTGCAGAACACCGGGGAGCTGTTTTTT	CASSLGLQNTGELFF
TRBV27	.	TRBJ2-1	.	TGTGCCAGCAGTTTACTAGGACTCCCCTCCTACAATGAGCAGTTCTTC	CASSLLGLPSYNEQFF
TRBV6-1	.	TRBJ1-2	.	TGTGCCAGCAGCTCTACAGGGACCCTCTATGGCTACACCTTC	CASSSTGTLYGYTF
TRBV4-3	.	TRBJ2-7	.	TGCGCCAGCAGCCAAGATCGGCTACAGGGTAACGAGCAGTACTTC	CASSQDRLQGNEQYF
TRBV27	.	TRBJ2-3	.	TGTGCCAGCAGTCCGACTAGAAGCACTTTTGGGAGCACAGATACGCAGTATTTT	CASSPTRSTFGSTDTQYF
TRBV5-1	.	TRBJ2-5	TRBD2	TGCGCCAGCAGCTTGTTGGGAGGGCAAGAGACCCAGTACTTC	CASSLLGGQETQYF
TRBV6-5	.	TRBJ1-2	.	TGTGCCAGCAGTCCGGGTAGTCGAGGCTATGGCTACACCTTC	CASSPGSRGYGYTF
TRBV6-5	.	TRBJ2-1	.	TGTGCCAGCAGTTACGAACTTGAGCAGTTCTTC	CASSYELEQFF
TRBV5-4	.	TRBJ2-4	TRBD2	TGTGCCAGCAGCCCTCCGGGACTAGCGGACCCTAAAAACATTCAGTACTTC	CASSPPGLADPKNIQYF
TRBV7-2	.	TRBJ2-1	TRBD2	TGTGCCAGCAGCCCTAGCGGGGCGGGGTCCCTCGGGGAGCAGTTCTTC	CASSPSGAGSLGEQFF
TRBV25-1	.	TRBJ1-6	TRBD1	TGTGCCAGTTGGACAGGGGGGAATAATTCACCCCTCCACTTT	CASWTGGNNSPLHF
TRBV19	.	TRBJ1-1	.	TGTGCCAGTAGTCTCCGCAGGGTAAGGGACACTGAAGCTTTCTTT	CASSLRRVRDTEAFF
TRBV5-1	.	TRBJ2-7	TRBD2	TGCGCCAGCAGCTTGGGACTAGCGGGACTAAACGAGCAGTACTTC	CASSLGLAGLNEQYF
TRBV19	.	TRBJ2-3	.	TGTGCCAGTCAAGACTTGTTCCGAGCCACAGATACGCAGTATTTT	CASQDLFRATDTQYF
TRBV5-4	.	TRBJ2-7	TRBD1	TGTGCCAGCAGCTTGGGTGACAGGGGCTACGAGCAGTACTTC	CASSLGDRGYEQYF
TRBV27	few	TRBJ2-2	.	TGTGCCAGCAGTTTAGCTCCCCGTCACAGGGTGACGAACACCGGGGAGCTGTTTTTT	CASSLAPRHRVTNTGELFF
TRBV2	.	TRBJ1-1	.	TGTGCCAGCAGTGAAAGGGGGTACACTGAAGCTTTCTTT	CASSERGYTEAFF